The rows below give T cell receptor beta chains drawn from one sample of a study of CD8+CD57+ T cells in acquired aplastic anemia. In TCRdb, the reads were re-called with MiXCR into one record per CDR3 protein. The sample records under 500,000 distinct CDR3 sequences, about a third being singletons. The sequenced material came from sorted CD4+, CD8+, or CD8+CD57+ T cells (not recorded which) from PBMCs. These receptors all come from a human donor with aplastic anemia. Both conserved end residues are part of each CDR3. A D gene is named only where the DNA matches it firmly. A row's size may be missing; if present it is once, few, many or a size class.

-,-,17,TRBJ1-3,TRBV19,CASSLRRVGISGNTIYF,TGTGCCAGTAGTCTCCGGCGAGTAGGGATCTCTGGAAACACCATATATTTT
-,many,12,TRBJ1-3,TRBV25-1,CASTLSGNTIYF,TGTGCCAGCACCCTCTCTGGAAACACCATATATTTT
-,many,16,TRBJ1-5,TRBV7-2,CASSLEGGLGNQPQHF,TGTGCCAGCAGCTTAGAGGGCGGGTTGGGCAATCAGCCCCAGCATTTT
TRBD2,-,17,TRBJ2-1,TRBV25-1,CASSKSSPGLAPNEQFF,TGTGCCAGCAGCAAATCCTCCCCGGGACTAGCCCCTAATGAGCAGTTCTTC
-,-,15,TRBJ1-2,TRBV25-1,CASSPGRIANYGYTF,TGTGCCAGCAGTCCTGGACGGATAGCTAACTATGGCTACACCTTC
TRBD1,-,13,TRBJ1-5,TRBV7-2,CASRQTGDQPQHF,TGTGCCAGCAGACAGACAGGGGACCAGCCCCAGCATTTT
TRBD1,few,15,TRBJ2-7,TRBV10-3,CASSGDRGLSYEQYF,TGTGCCAGCAGTGGGGACAGGGGCCTTTCCTACGAGCAGTACTTC
-,many,19,TRBJ1-3,TRBV15,CATSSEAHGTPVSGNTIYF,TGTGCCACCAGCTCAGAGGCTCACGGGACACCAGTCTCTGGAAACACCATATATTTT
-,many,14,TRBJ2-7,TRBV12-3/TRBV12-4,CASRMTGLAGEQYF,TGTGCCAGCAGGATGACGGGACTTGCTGGCGAGCAGTACTTC
-,many,12,TRBJ1-1,TRBV29-1,CSVETLSLEAFF,TGCAGCGTTGAAACCCTCAGCCTTGAAGCTTTCTTT
TRBD1,-,15,TRBJ2-1,TRBV5-1,CASSSGQGIYNEQFF,TGCGCCAGCAGCTCCGGACAGGGGATCTACAATGAGCAGTTCTTC
-,-,21,TRBJ1-3,TRBV2,CASSEVHFCASSRDPGNTIYF,-
-,many,13,TRBJ2-3,TRBV7-3,CASRQTGTDTQYF,TGTGCCAGCAGACAAACGGGCACAGATACGCAGTATTTT
-,-,16,TRBJ2-2,TRBV19,CASSIFSDMSTGELFF,TGTGCCAGTAGTATATTTTCGGACATGAGTACCGGGGAGCTGTTTTTT
-,few,12,TRBJ1-6,TRBV30,CAGGRDQSPLHF,TGTGCCGGGGGGAGAGATCAGTCACCCCTCCACTTT
-,-,17,TRBJ2-3,TRBV10-2,CASQDVWGESSTDTQYF,TGCGCCAGCCAGGACGTATGGGGGGAGTCTAGCACAGATACGCAGTATTTT
-,many,12,TRBJ2-5,TRBV7-6,CASSLVTETQYF,TGTGCCAGCAGCTTAGTGACGGAGACCCAGTACTTC
-,many,13,TRBJ1-2,TRBV4-2,CASSPGTNYGYTF,TGTGCCAGCAGCCCCGGGACAAACTATGGCTACACCTTC
TRBD2,few,15,TRBJ2-7,TRBV2,CASSFPSGTSYEQYF,TGTGCCAGCAGTTTTCCTAGCGGGACTTCCTACGAGCAGTACTTC
-,-,15,TRBJ2-3,TRBV9,CASSVTAVSTDTQYF,TGTGCCAGCAGCGTAACCGCGGTCAGCACAGATACGCAGTATTTT
-,many,15,TRBJ1-5,TRBV7-8,CASSLRGFSNQPQHF,TGTGCCAGCAGCTTAAGGGGCTTCAGCAATCAGCCCCAGCATTTT
-,-,15,TRBJ2-2,TRBV3-1,CASSRDGGGPGELFF,TGTGCCAGCAGCCGGGACGGAGGTGGACCCGGGGAGCTGTTTTTT
-,many,12,TRBJ2-7,TRBV2,CASSLAWDEQYF,TGTGCCAGCAGTCTCGCGTGGGACGAGCAGTACTTC
TRBD1,-,17,TRBJ1-2,TRBV5-6,CASSLVQGAATNYGYTF,TGTGCCAGCAGCTTGGTTCAGGGGGCGGCTACGAACTATGGCTACACCTTC
-,few,13,TRBJ1-1,TRBV19,CAWSVGGNTEAFF,TGTGCCTGGAGTGTGGGGGGCAACACTGAAGCTTTCTTT
TRBD2,-,18,TRBJ2-3,TRBV10-3,CAITPGLAGGTTVHTQYF,TGTGCCATCACGCCCGGACTAGCGGGGGGGACCACGGTGCATACGCAGTATTTT
-,few,15,TRBJ1-6,TRBV6-1,CASSPTGGIVSPLHF,TGTGCCAGCAGTCCCACGGGGGGCATAGTTTCACCCCTCCACTTT
-,few,13,TRBJ2-1,TRBV20-1,CSARKDRYNEQFF,TGCAGTGCTAGAAAAGACAGATACAATGAGCAGTTCTTC
-,many,12,TRBJ2-4,TRBV2,CASRDREVFQYF,TGTGCCAGCAGGGACCGTGAGGTTTTTCAGTACTTC
-,-,15,TRBJ1-1,TRBV20-1,CSAIAGETSNTEAFF,TGCAGTGCTATCGCCGGGGAGACCTCGAACACTGAAGCTTTCTTT
TRBD2,many,16,TRBJ2-7,TRBV15,CATSRDKREASYEQYF,TGTGCCACCAGCAGAGATAAACGGGAGGCCTCCTACGAGCAGTACTTC
-,many,14,TRBJ1-1,TRBV19,CASSLVIGGTEAFF,TGTGCCAGTAGTCTAGTTATCGGGGGCACTGAAGCTTTCTTT
-,-,15,TRBJ2-7,TRBV20-1,CSALSRTGRSYEQYF,TGCAGTGCTCTGTCCAGGACGGGCCGCTCCTACGAGCAGTACTTC
-,-,15,TRBJ1-1,TRBV19,CASSIVGTGGTEAFF,TGTGCCAGTAGTATAGTGGGGACGGGGGGCACTGAAGCTTTCTTT
TRBD2,-,20,TRBJ2-1,TRBV20-1,CSARVPRGTSGTRAYNEQFF,TGCAGTGCTAGAGTTCCTCGTGGGACTAGCGGGACTCGAGCCTACAATGAGCAGTTCTTC
-,-,11,TRBJ2-7,TRBV19,CASEGGDEQYF,TGTGCCAGTGAAGGTGGAGACGAGCAGTACTTC
-,-,14,TRBJ1-2,TRBV29-1,CSVSPGGASYGYTF,TGCAGCGTATCGCCGGGGGGCGCTTCCTATGGCTACACCTTC
TRBD1,few,15,TRBJ2-7,TRBV11-2,CASSPLTGVFHEQYF,TGTGCCAGCAGCCCCCTAACAGGGGTATTTCACGAGCAGTACTTC
-,many,12,TRBJ1-5,TRBV20-1,CSARSRNQPQHF,TGCAGTGCTAGGTCCCGGAATCAGCCCCAGCATTTT
TRBD1,many,15,TRBJ1-6,TRBV20-1,CSASPGTADNSPLHF,TGCAGTGCTAGCCCCGGGACAGCCGATAATTCACCCCTCCACTTT
-,few,13,TRBJ2-7,TRBV5-8,CASSLRLEFEQYF,TGTGCCAGCAGCTTGCGCCTGGAGTTTGAGCAGTACTTC
TRBD2,-,16,TRBJ2-5,TRBV9,CASSPSQREYQETQYF,TGTGCCAGCAGCCCTAGCCAGCGGGAATACCAAGAGACCCAGTACTTC
-,few,14,TRBJ2-7,TRBV7-4,CASSHIQDYYEQYF,TGTGCCAGCAGCCATATACAGGATTACTACGAGCAGTACTTC
TRBD1,many,13,TRBJ1-2,TRBV12-3/TRBV12-4,CASSWTGNYGYTF,TGTGCCAGCAGCTGGACAGGAAACTATGGCTACACCTTC
TRBD1,-,11,TRBJ1-2,TRBV30,CAFGTEYGYTF,TGTGCCTTCGGGACAGAGTATGGCTACACCTTC
-,-,12,TRBJ1-1,TRBV29-1,CSAGAGDTEAFF,TGCAGCGCTGGGGCGGGGGACACTGAAGCTTTCTTT
-,many,12,TRBJ2-7,TRBV7-2,CASSLDVYEQYF,TGTGCCAGCAGCTTAGATGTCTACGAGCAGTACTTC
TRBD1,many,14,TRBJ1-5,TRBV2,CASSGDSPNQPQHF,TGTGCCAGCAGCGGGGACAGCCCTAATCAGCCCCAGCATTTT
-,-,15,TRBJ1-1,TRBV28,CASIISGTPNTEAFF,TGTGCCAGCATTATTTCAGGGACCCCGAACACTGAAGCTTTCTTT
-,many,13,TRBJ2-5,TRBV2,CASRKDLQETQYF,TGTGCCAGCAGAAAGGACCTTCAGGAGACCCAGTACTTC
-,-,15,TRBJ2-1,TRBV14,CASSLSRGPSAEQFF,TGTGCCAGCAGCCTAAGCCGGGGGCCTAGCGCCGAGCAGTTCTTC
TRBD1,-,14,TRBJ1-2,TRBV19,CASRATGGVAGYTF,TGTGCCAGTAGAGCGACAGGGGGCGTCGCTGGCTACACCTTC
-,many,16,TRBJ1-2,TRBV7-8,CASSLGSYSLYYGYTF,TGTGCCAGCAGCTTAGGCTCATACAGCCTTTACTATGGCTACACCTTC
-,many,13,TRBJ1-1,TRBV7-8,CASSPPGDTEAFF,TGTGCCAGCAGCCCCCCAGGGGACACTGAAGCTTTCTTT
TRBD1,-,14,TRBJ1-2,TRBV10-3,CAAADPWTGVGYTF,TGTGCCGCCGCGGACCCATGGACAGGGGTTGGCTACACCTTC
-,many,14,TRBJ1-2,TRBV24-1,CATSDGTSSYGYTF,TGTGCCACCAGTGACGGGACGTCGAGCTATGGCTACACCTTC
-,-,12,TRBJ1-1,TRBV29-1,CSVEVGVAEAFF,TGCAGCGTTGAAGTCGGGGTCGCTGAAGCTTTCTTT
TRBD1,-,16,TRBJ2-7,TRBV5-5,CASSLGAGQGTYEQYF,TGTGCCAGCAGCTTGGGGGCAGGACAGGGGACCTACGAGCAGTACTTC
-,-,12,TRBJ1-6,TRBV2,CASRDQNSPLHF,TGTGCCAGCAGGGATCAGAATTCACCCCTCCACTTT